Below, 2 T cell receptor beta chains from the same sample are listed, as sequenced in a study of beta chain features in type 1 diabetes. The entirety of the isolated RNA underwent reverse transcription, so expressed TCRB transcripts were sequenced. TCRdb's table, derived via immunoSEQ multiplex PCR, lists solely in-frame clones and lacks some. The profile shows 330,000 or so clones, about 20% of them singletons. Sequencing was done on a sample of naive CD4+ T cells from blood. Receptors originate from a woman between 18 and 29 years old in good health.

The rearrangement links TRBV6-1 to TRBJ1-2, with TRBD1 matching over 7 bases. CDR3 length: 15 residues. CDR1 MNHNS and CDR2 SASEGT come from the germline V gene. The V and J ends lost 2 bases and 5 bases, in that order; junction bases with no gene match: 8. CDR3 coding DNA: TGTGCCAGCAGTGAATGGACAGGCGATCCGTATGGCTACACCTTC. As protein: CASSEWTGDPYGYTF.

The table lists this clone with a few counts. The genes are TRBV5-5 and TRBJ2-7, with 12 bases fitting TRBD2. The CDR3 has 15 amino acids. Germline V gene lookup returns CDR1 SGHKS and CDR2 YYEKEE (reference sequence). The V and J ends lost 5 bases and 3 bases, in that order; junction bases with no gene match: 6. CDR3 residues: CASRSGLAGNYEQYF. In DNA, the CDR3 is TGTGCCAGCAGGTCCGGACTAGCGGGAAACTACGAGCAGTACTTC.